This T cell receptor (beta chain) appears in the sequencing data of a study of blood T cells in healthy people across ages. Study-level points and caveats: Diversity of TCR beta per million T cells declined in a roughly linear way with age. The study found more naive CD4+ cells and higher diversity in long-lived than aged donors.

Germline loops: CDR1 MDHEN, CDR2 SYDVKM. The CDR3 runs to 14 residues. The V end was cut by 3 bases, the J end by 3 bases, with 12 bases between. It was with a sample-barcoded 5' primer and a J-beta primer mix that a second PCR of roughly 6 to 11 cycles was run. TCRdb passed the 5' RACE reads through MiXCR, listing each CDR3 protein once. This table has roughly 1,500,000 distinct CDR3 sequences, about 35% appearing once. About this clonotype: What it recognizes is unknown.

The origin of this receptor is a woman in her 30s in good health. Sequences were obtained from blood. V gene TRBV28 combines with J gene TRBJ2-7, with D possibly TRBD2 on 5 matching bases. The CDR3 region is CASSFAGEDYEQYF. CDR3 bases: TGTGCCAGCAGTTTTGCCGGGGAAGACTACGAGCAGTACTTC.